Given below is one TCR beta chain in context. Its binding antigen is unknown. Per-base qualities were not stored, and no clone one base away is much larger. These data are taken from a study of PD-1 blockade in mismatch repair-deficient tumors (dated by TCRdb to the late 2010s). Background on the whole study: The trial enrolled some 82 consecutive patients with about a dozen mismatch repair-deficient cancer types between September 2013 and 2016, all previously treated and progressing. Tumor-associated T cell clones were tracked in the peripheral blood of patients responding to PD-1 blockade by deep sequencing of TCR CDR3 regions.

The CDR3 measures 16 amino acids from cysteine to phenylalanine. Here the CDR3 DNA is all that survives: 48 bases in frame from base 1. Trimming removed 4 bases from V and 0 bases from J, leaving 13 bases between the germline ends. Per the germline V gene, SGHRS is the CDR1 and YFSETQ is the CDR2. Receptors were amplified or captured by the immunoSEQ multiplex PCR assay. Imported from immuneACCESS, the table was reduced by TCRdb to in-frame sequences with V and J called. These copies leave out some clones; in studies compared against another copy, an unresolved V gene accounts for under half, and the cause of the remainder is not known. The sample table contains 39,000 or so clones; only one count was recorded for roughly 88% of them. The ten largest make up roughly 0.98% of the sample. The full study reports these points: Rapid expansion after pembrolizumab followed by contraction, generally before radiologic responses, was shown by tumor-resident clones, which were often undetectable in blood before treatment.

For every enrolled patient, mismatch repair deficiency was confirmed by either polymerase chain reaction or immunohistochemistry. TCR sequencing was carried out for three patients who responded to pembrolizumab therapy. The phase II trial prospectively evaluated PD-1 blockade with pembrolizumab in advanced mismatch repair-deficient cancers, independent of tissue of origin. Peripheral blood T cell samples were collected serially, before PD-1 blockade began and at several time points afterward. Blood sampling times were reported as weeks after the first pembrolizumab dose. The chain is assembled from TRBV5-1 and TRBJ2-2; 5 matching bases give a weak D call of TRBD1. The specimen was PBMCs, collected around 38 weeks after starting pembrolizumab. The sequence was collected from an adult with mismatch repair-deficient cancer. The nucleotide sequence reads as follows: TGCGCCAGCAGCCGGACACTTTCCGCGAACACCGGGGAGCTGTTTTTT. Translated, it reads CASSRTLSANTGELFF.